A single sample is the source of the 17 T cell receptor beta chains below, sequenced in a study of blood T cells in healthy people across ages. A second PCR of about 6 to 11 cycles used a sample-barcoded 5' primer and a J-beta primer mix. TCRdb independently ran MiXCR on the 5' RACE reads; one entry per CDR3 protein. The profile shows approximately 1.5 million distinct CDR3 sequences, about 32% of them singletons. The specimen was blood. The receptors originated from a woman in her twenties or thirties in good health.

Only a few counts were recorded for this clonotype. The CDR3 sequence: CATSRVRGTSGELFF. Written as DNA, the CDR3 is TGTGCCACCAGCAGAGTCAGGGGAACCTCCGGGGAGCTGTTTTTT. The rearrangement uses TRBV15 and TRBJ2-2, with D possibly being TRBD1 (6 bases). This CDR3 region has 15 residues. V dropped 1 base and J dropped 6 bases, with 12 bases sitting between them. In germline, CDR1 is LNHNV, CDR2 YYDKDF (reference sequence).

This rearrangement joins TRBV9 to TRBJ2-1; no clear D gene. Trimming removed 4 bases at V and 3 bases at J, with 11 bases between. Germline-derived CDR1 and CDR2 are SGDLS and YYNGEE. The CDR3 is 14 residues long. The CDR3 region is CASSTALGYNEQFF. In nucleotides, the CDR3 is TGTGCCAGCAGCACAGCGCTCGGCTACAATGAGCAGTTCTTC.

The chain links TRBV20-1 to TRBJ2-5; possible D gene TRBD1, 6 bases. Looked up from germline, CDR1 is DFQATT and CDR2 is SNEGSKA (reference sequence). The CDR3 contains 15 residues. Trimming removed 0 bases at V and 5 bases at J, with 16 bases between. CDR3 protein: CSARDPQGLEETQYF. In nucleotides, the CDR3 is TGCAGTGCTAGAGATCCCCAGGGGTTGGAGGAGACCCAGTACTTC.

The J gene is TRBJ1-1, the V gene TRBV27, with a weak D call TRBD1 (5 bases). The V and J ends lost 6 bases and 0 bases respectively, with 14 bases between them. The V gene's germline CDR1 is MNHEY and CDR2 SMNVEV (reference sequence). The CDR3 is 15 residues long. The CDR3 reads CASRSGTTLNTEAFF. The CDR3 DNA sequence: TGTGCCAGCAGATCCGGGACGACCCTGAACACTGAAGCTTTCTTT.

J is TRBJ2-5 and V is TRBV5-1; D call uncertain. The CDR3 is made up of 14 amino acids. V was clipped by 0 bases and J by 2 bases, with 8 bases between them. Per the germline V gene, CDR1 is SGHRS and CDR2 is YFSETQ. CDR3 amino acids: CASSLDVAQETQYF. CDR3 DNA: TGCGCCAGCAGCTTGGATGTGGCTCAAGAGACCCAGTACTTC.

The chain couples TRBV27 to TRBJ2-7; no firm D call. Germline V gene sequence: CDR1 MNHEY, CDR2 SMNVEV (reference sequence). V was shortened by 6 bases and J by 2 bases, with 14 bases between the two germline ends. This CDR3 has 14 residues. The CDR3 reads CASSRIGSPYEQYF. The CDR3, as DNA: TGTGCCAGCAGCAGGATCGGGTCTCCCTACGAGCAGTACTTC.

This clonotype was detected ten times or more. The gene calls are TRBV7-2 and TRBJ2-7; no reliable D call. Per germline, CDR1 SGHTA and CDR2 FQGNSA. The V gene lost 1 base and the J gene lost 2 bases, with 9 bases spanning the gap. The CDR3 runs 14 residues. For the CDR3, the DNA is TGTGCCAGCAGCTTAGGGTCAAATACCTACGAGCAGTACTTC. Its translation: CASSLGSNTYEQYF.

The chain is built from TRBV20-1 and TRBJ2-1; 10 positions agree with TRBD2. Germline CDR1 reads DFQATT; CDR2 reads SNEGSKA (reference sequence). The CDR3 is made up of 13 amino acids. In nucleotides, the CDR3 is TGCAGGGTAACTAGCGGGGATAACAATGAGCAGTTCTTC. It encodes CRVTSGDNNEQFF.

This chain joins TRBV6-5 and TRBJ2-7, with D perhaps assigned TRBD1 or TRBD2 (5 bases each). The CDR3 sequence is 16 residues long. Trimming removed 6 bases at V and 2 bases at J, with 20 bases between. CDR1 and CDR2 (germline): MNHEY, SVGAGI. CDR3 sequence: CASSGAVDKNPYEQYF. The CDR3 DNA is TGTGCCAGCAGCGGGGCGGTGGACAAGAACCCCTACGAGCAGTACTTC.

In DNA, the CDR3 is TGTGCCAGCAGCACTGGACAGGGGAAGTACGAGCAGTACTTC. Amino acids: CASSTGQGKYEQYF. V gene TRBV3-1 combines with J gene TRBJ2-7; TRBD1 agrees at 9 bases. Germline V gene lookup returns CDR1 LGHDT and CDR2 YNNKEL (reference sequence). The length of the CDR3 is 14 residues. Germline trimming cut 5 bases from V and 4 bases from J; bases unmatched to any gene: 6.

This clonotype was counted a few times. The chain combines TRBV20-1 with TRBJ2-7; no firm D call. Per the germline V gene, CDR1 is DFQATT and CDR2 is SNEGSKA (reference sequence). V dropped 2 bases and J dropped 2 bases, with 10 bases sitting between them. The CDR3 runs to 13 residues. The CDR3 DNA follows: TGCAGTGCTAGAATAGGCCCCCCCTACGAGCAGTACTTC. This codes for CSARIGPPYEQYF.

The V and J genes are TRBV10-3 and TRBJ2-5, with 8 bases fitting TRBD1. The CDR3 is made up of 15 amino acids. Germline CDR1 and CDR2: ENHRY and SYGVKD. The ends lost 6 bases at V and 4 bases at J; junction bases unmatched: 10. CDR3 amino acids: CAISPDRGGRETQYF. CDR3 coding DNA: TGTGCCATCAGCCCCGACAGGGGTGGGCGAGAGACCCAGTACTTC.

The table lists this clonotype with a few counts. This sequence joins TRBV6-5 and TRBJ1-1, with D hard to call. V gave up 5 bases and J gave up 6 bases, with 13 bases separating them. The germline gives CDR1 MNHEY, CDR2 SVGAGI. The CDR3 sequence is 13 residues long. The CDR3 DNA reads as TGTGCCAGCAGTCCTATAAGGTGGGCTGAAGCTTTCTTT. It specifies CASSPIRWAEAFF.

In the case of this clonotype: Mismatch with germline at one junction end may stem from a read error. V gene TRBV2 combines with J gene TRBJ1-2; 7 bases line up with TRBD1. The germline CDR1 and CDR2 sequences are SNHLY and FYNNEI. This CDR3 is 14 amino acids long. Here the CDR3 reads CASREDREMGGYTF. The CDR3 DNA reads as TGTGCCAGCAGGGAAGACAGGGAGATGGGTGGCTACACCTTC.

Only a few counts were recorded for this clonotype. The rearrangement joins TRBV20-1 to TRBJ2-5; either TRBD1 or TRBD2 may fit D (5 bases each). The CDR3 has 15 residues. V was clipped by 5 bases and J by 2 bases, with 18 bases between them. Germline V CDR1 and CDR2: DFQATT, SNEGSKA (reference sequence). CDR3 in DNA: TGCAGTGCTCTGCAACTAGTCGGGGCTCAAGAGACCCAGTACTTC. Translated: CSALQLVGAQETQYF.

The chain employs TRBV6-1 and TRBJ2-7; D gene unclear. This CDR3 region has 12 residues. CDR1 and CDR2 (germline): MNHNS, SASEGT. V gave up 8 bases and J gave up 5 bases, with 13 bases separating them. The CDR3 reads CASGPWRHEQYF. Here the CDR3 DNA reads TGTGCCAGCGGCCCTTGGAGACACGAGCAGTACTTC.

This clonotype was seen a handful of times. CDR3 sequence (DNA): TGCAGCGTTGAACCCTGGGAGAACACTGAAGCTTTCTTT. Its protein is CSVEPWENTEAFF. The rearrangement links TRBV29-1 to TRBJ1-1; D is unclear. This CDR3 is built from 13 residues. Per the germline V gene, CDR1 is SQVTM and CDR2 is ANQGSEA. V was pared by 2 bases and J by 1 base, with 8 bases between.